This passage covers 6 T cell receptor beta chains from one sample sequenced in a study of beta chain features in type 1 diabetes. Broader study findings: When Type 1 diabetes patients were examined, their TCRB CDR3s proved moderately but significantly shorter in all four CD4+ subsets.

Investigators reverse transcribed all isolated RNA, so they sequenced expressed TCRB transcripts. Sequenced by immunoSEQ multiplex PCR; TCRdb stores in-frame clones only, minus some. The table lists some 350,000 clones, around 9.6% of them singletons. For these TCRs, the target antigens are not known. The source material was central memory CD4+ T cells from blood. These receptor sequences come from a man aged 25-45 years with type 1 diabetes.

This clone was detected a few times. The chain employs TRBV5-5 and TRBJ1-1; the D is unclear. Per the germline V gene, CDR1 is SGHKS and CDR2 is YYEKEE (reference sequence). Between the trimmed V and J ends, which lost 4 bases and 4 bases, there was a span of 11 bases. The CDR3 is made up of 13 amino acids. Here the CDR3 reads CASSLERGTEAFF. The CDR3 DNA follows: TGTGCCAGCAGCCTGGAGCGGGGCACTGAAGCTTTCTTT.

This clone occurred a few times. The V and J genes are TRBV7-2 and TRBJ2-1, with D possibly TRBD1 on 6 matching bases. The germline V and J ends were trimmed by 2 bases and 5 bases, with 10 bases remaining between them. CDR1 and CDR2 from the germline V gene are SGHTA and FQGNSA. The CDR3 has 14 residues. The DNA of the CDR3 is TGTGCCAGCAGCTTAATGGGGGCTGACAATGAGCAGTTCTTC. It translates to CASSLMGADNEQFF.

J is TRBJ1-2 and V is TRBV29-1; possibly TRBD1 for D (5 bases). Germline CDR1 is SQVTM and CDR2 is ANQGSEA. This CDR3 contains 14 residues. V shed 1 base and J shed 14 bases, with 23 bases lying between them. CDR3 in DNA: TGCAGCGTTGAAGCAGGGAGGGGAGCAATCCCTAAGACCTTC. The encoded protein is CSVEAGRGAIPKTF.

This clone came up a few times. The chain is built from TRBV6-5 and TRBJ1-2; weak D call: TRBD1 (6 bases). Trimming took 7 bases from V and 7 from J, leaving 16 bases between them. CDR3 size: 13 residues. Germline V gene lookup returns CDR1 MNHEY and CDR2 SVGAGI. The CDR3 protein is CASKRGTLGGYTF. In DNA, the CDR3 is TGTGCCAGCAAGAGGGGGACGTTGGGTGGCTACACCTTC.

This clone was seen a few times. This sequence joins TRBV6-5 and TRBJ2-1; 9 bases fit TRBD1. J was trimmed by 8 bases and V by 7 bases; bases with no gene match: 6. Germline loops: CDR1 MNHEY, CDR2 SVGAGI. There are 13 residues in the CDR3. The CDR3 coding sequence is TGTGCCAGCACCGCGACAGGGGGTGATGAGCAGTTCTTC. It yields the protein CASTATGGDEQFF.

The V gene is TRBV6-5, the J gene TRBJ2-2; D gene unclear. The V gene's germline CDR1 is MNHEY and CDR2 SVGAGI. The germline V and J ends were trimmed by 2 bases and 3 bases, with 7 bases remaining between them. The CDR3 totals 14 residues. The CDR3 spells CASSYGFYTGELFF. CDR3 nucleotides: TGTGCCAGCAGTTACGGGTTTTACACCGGGGAGCTGTTTTTT.